A single sample is the source of the 9 T cell receptor beta chains below, sequenced in a study of shared clonotypes between healthy human individuals (dated by TCRdb to the early 2020s). CD8 naive samples were obtained by positive selection for CCR7 among CD45RO-negative cells, yielding a CD45RA+CCR7+ population from which TemRA cells were excluded. The receptor library was made with the immunoSEQ multiplex PCR assay. As stored in TCRdb, this immuneACCESS dataset retains in-frame rearrangements with V and J assigned. A fraction of the clones does not appear; measured against another copy, unresolved V genes explain less than half of the discrepancy, and the remainder lacks a known reason. A total of 1.5 million to 2.5 million clones appear in this sample, just under 95% of them only once. The ten largest clonotypes hold around 1.2% of the sample. Sequencing was carried out using naive CD8+ T cells sorted from blood. The cell subset or site tag for this specimen amounts to: CD45RA+CCR7+. The receptors come from a man younger than 35 in good health.

The V call is TRBV7-9, the J call TRBJ1-6, with D possibly being TRBD1 (6 bases). The germline V and J ends were trimmed by 7 bases and 8 bases, with 21 bases remaining between them. The CDR3 is made up of 16 amino acids. CDR1 is SEHNR, CDR2 FQNEAQ, per germline (reference sequence). The DNA of the CDR3 is TGTGCCAGCACCTTTTCCCCAAACAGGGAGCATTCACCCCTCCACTTT. This codes for CASTFSPNREHSPLHF.

In DNA form, the CDR3 reads TGTGCCAGCACTGGGAAAGAGACCCAGTACTTC. Amino acid sequence: CASTGKETQYF. The rearrangement joins TRBV2 to TRBJ2-5; D unresolved. V lost 7 bases and J lost 3, with 6 bases in between. There are 11 residues in the CDR3. Germline values: CDR1 SNHLY, CDR2 FYNNEI. The full variable domain, completed using reference TRBV2 and TRBJ2-5, is EPEVTQTPSHQVTQMGQEVILRCVPISNHLYFYWYRQILGQKVEFLVSFYNNEISEKSEIFDDQFSVERPDGSNFTLKIRSTKLEDSAMYFCASTGKETQYFGPGTRLLVL.

The chain couples TRBV4-1 to TRBJ2-7; D not certain. In germline, CDR1 is MGHRA, CDR2 YSYEKL. V lost 2 bases to trimming and J lost 3 bases, with 11 bases between them. CDR3 length: 14 residues. The DNA of the CDR3 is TGCGCCAGCAGCCAAATTTTAAATGGCTACGAGCAGTACTTC. This sequence encodes CASSQILNGYEQYF.

This chain joins TRBV4-3 and TRBJ2-1, with 14 bases identical to TRBD2. The CDR3 contains 18 residues. Germline CDR1 and CDR2: LGHNA and YSLEER. V shed 3 bases and J 7 bases; nucleotides not matched to a gene: 11. CDR3 DNA sequence: TGCGCCAGCAGCCAGGAACCGACCGGGACTAGCGGGAGTAATGAGCAGTTCTTC. It encodes CASSQEPTGTSGSNEQFF.

V gene TRBV18 combines with J gene TRBJ1-4; a weak D match, TRBD1 (5 bases). Germline loops: CDR1 KGHSH, CDR2 LQKENI. The length of the CDR3 is 14 residues. V shed 5 bases and J shed 4 bases, with 11 bases lying between them. CDR3 in amino acids: CASSRDGGNEKLFF. In nucleotides, the CDR3 is TGTGCCAGCTCAAGGGACGGGGGTAATGAAAAACTGTTTTTT.

The genes are TRBV27 and TRBJ2-7; D is undetermined. The V end lost 5 bases, the J end lost 5 bases, and 19 bases lay between the germline ends. CDR3 size: 15 residues. Germline CDR1 MNHEY, CDR2 SMNVEV (reference sequence). The CDR3 bases are TGTGCCAGCAGTCCCTCGGTGGGCAGCAGCGACGAGCAGTACTTC. This codes for CASSPSVGSSDEQYF.

The chain recombines TRBV15 with TRBJ1-1; unclear D gene. Between the trimmed V and J ends, which lost 3 bases and 1 base, there was a span of 12 bases. CDR1 is LNHNV and CDR2 is YYDKDF in the germline V gene (reference sequence). This CDR3 spans 15 amino acids. CDR3 nucleotide sequence: TGTGCCACCAGCAGGGATTTAGCAGGGAACACTGAAGCTTTCTTT. It specifies CATSRDLAGNTEAFF.

About this clone itself: In the same sample, other DNA sequences code for this CDR3. This chain uses TRBV5-4 with TRBJ1-5; D is unresolved. The germline V and J ends were trimmed by 0 bases and 5 bases, with 6 bases remaining between them. The CDR3 extends over 13 amino acids. The germline gives CDR1 SGHNT, CDR2 YYREEE (reference sequence). The DNA of the CDR3 is TGTGCCAGCAGCTTGGACAGAGATCAGCCCCAGCATTTT. Translated, it gives CASSLDRDQPQHF.

A remark on this clone: The sample contains more than one DNA sequence encoding this CDR3. The chain recombines TRBV5-4 with TRBJ2-7; possibly TRBD1 for D (5 bases). Trimming took 0 bases from V and 4 from J, leaving 5 bases between them. The CDR3 extends over 12 amino acids. Germline-derived CDR1 and CDR2 are SGHNT and YYREEE (reference sequence). The CDR3 bases are TGTGCCAGCAGCTTGGAGGGGTACGAGCAGTACTTC. Amino acid sequence: CASSLEGYEQYF.